Listed here are 17 T cell receptor beta chains from one sample, sequenced in a study of identical twins. TCRdb re-derived calls from the 5' RACE reads in MiXCR, one entry per CDR3 protein. This sample yields about 260,000 distinct CDR3 sequences, of which approximately 7% are seen a single time; roughly 3.7% belongs to the top ten. These same records also appear under a second study, on yellow fever vaccine responses in identical twins.

Sequencing was done on a sample of memory (CD45RO+) T cells sorted from blood. The receptors derive from a woman in her late teens or twenties in good health.

This clonotype has only a few counts. The chain recombines TRBV18 with TRBJ1-2; D not resolved. CDR1 KGHSH and CDR2 LQKENI come from the germline V gene. The germline V and J ends were trimmed by 2 bases and 4 bases, with 5 bases remaining between them. CDR3 size: 12 residues. The CDR3 coding sequence is TGTGCCAGCTCACCAGGGATCTATGGCTACACCTTC. This translates into CASSPGIYGYTF.

This clonotype was seen at least ten times. The genes are TRBV11-2 and TRBJ2-2; 9 nucleotides line up with TRBD2. V was pared by 5 bases and J by 6 bases, with 4 bases of the junction left unmatched. Germline V gene data show CDR1 as SGHAT and CDR2 as FQNNGV. The CDR3 has 14 residues. CDR3 region: CASSPGLASGELFF. DNA of the CDR3: TGTGCCAGCAGCCCGGGACTAGCCTCCGGGGAGCTGTTTTTT.

The genes are TRBV5-6 and TRBJ2-3; 7 nucleotides agree with TRBD2. The CDR3 covers 14 residues. Trimming removed 7 bases from V and 0 bases from J; junction bases left unmatched: 5. CDR1 is SGHDT, CDR2 YYEEEE, per germline. The CDR3 DNA reads TGTGCCAGCGGTAATAGCGGGAGCACAGATACGCAGTATTTT. As protein: CASGNSGSTDTQYF.

The CDR3 DNA follows: TGCAGTGCTTTTAGAGGGGAGACCCAGTACTTC. This gives the protein CSAFRGETQYF. The gene calls are TRBV20-1 and TRBJ2-5; weak D call: TRBD2 (5 bases). Germline V gives CDR1 DFQATT, CDR2 SNEGSKA (reference sequence). Trimming left V 5 bases short and J 5 bases short, with 9 bases between. The CDR3 is made up of 11 amino acids.

Remarks on this clonotype: The junction shows a germline mismatch at one end, possibly a read error. The chain joins TRBV24-1 to TRBJ2-1; TRBD1 aligns across 7 bases. CDR3 length: 13 amino acids. CDR1 is KGHDR and CDR2 is SFDVKD in the germline V gene. CDR3 coding DNA: TGTACCACCGGACAGGCTAACTACAATGAGCAGTTCTTC. Encoded protein: CTTGQANYNEQFF.

This clonotype was counted only a few times. The gene calls are TRBV18 and TRBJ1-6; no clear D. Per germline, CDR1 KGHSH and CDR2 LQKENI. The V gene lost 3 bases and the J gene lost 9 bases, with 12 bases spanning the gap. This CDR3 is built from 14 residues. The CDR3 DNA reads as TGTGCCAGCTCACCCCCCACCTGGCCTTCACCCCTCCACTTT. This encodes CASSPPTWPSPLHF. Full variable domain (outside the CDR3, taken from reference TRBV18 and TRBJ1-6): NAGVMQNPRHLVRRRGQEARLRCSPMKGHSHVYWYRQLPEEGLKFMVYLQKENIIDESGMPKERFSAEFPKEGPSILRIQQVVRGDSAAYFCASSPPTWPSPLHFGNGTRLTVT.

This clonotype has at least ten counts. The rearrangement links TRBV7-8 to TRBJ2-7; possibly TRBD1 for D (6 bases). The ends were cut back, 1 base at V and 3 bases at J, with 10 bases in the middle. The CDR3 has 14 residues. Germline loops: CDR1 SGHVS, CDR2 FQNEAQ. CDR3: CASSLVTGSYEQYV. Written as DNA, the CDR3 is TGTGCCAGCAGCTTAGTAACAGGGAGCTACGAGCAGTACGTC.

V gene TRBV5-7 combines with J gene TRBJ2-7; the D gene is possibly TRBD1 (5 bases). TRBV5-7 is an ORF, with its function uncertain. CDR3 length: 14 amino acids. Trimming removed 3 bases from V and 3 bases from J, with 13 bases in between. The CDR3 DNA reads TGTGCCAGCAGCTACACGCCAAGGGGCTACGAGCAGTACGTC. Amino acid sequence: CASSYTPRGYEQYV.

This clonotype occurred many times. The genes are TRBV5-1 and TRBJ2-4; 8 bases line up with TRBD1. Germline CDR1 is SGHRS and CDR2 is YFSETQ. Germline trimming cut 0 bases from V and 7 bases from J; bases unmatched to any gene: 3. The CDR3 is made up of 14 amino acids. CDR3 DNA sequence: TGCGCCAGCAGCTTGGTGGACAGGGAGAACATTCAGTACTTC. Translated, it gives CASSLVDRENIQYF.

This clonotype has a handful of counts. The rearrangement uses TRBV14 and TRBJ2-7; 12 nucleotides align to TRBD2. CDR3 length equals 15 residues. J lost 6 bases, V lost 6 bases, and 9 bases had no gene match. Germline V CDR1 and CDR2: SGHDN, FVKESK. The CDR3 DNA reads TGTGCCAGCAGTCATTCGGGGACTAGCGGGCTCGAGCAGTACTTC. Amino acids: CASSHSGTSGLEQYF.

There are a few counts of this clonotype. V is TRBV2 and J is TRBJ2-1, with 7 bases aligning to TRBD2. Trimming cost V 7 bases and J 4 bases; bases outside gene matches: 7. The CDR3 runs to 14 residues. The germline V gene encodes CDR1 SNHLY and CDR2 FYNNEI. CDR3 DNA: TGTGCCAGCATGGGGAGGGAGAGATACAATGAGCAGTTCTTC. Translation gives CASMGRERYNEQFF. Looking up the rest from reference TRBV2 and TRBJ2-1 gives the full variable domain: EPEVTQTPSHQVTQMGQEVILRCVPISNHLYFYWYRQILGQKVEFLVSFYNNEISEKSEIFDDQFSVERPDGSNFTLKIRSTKLEDSAMYFCASMGRERYNEQFFGPGTRLTVL.

The chain carries TRBV12-3 or TRBV12-4 and TRBJ1-6; TRBD1 agrees at 7 bases. Trimming cost V 3 bases and J 7 bases; bases outside gene matches: 9. The CDR3 is 16 residues long. The CDR3 DNA sequence: TGTGCCAGCAGTTTCCGGAAGACAGGGAGGAATTCACCCCTCCACTTT. It translates to CASSFRKTGRNSPLHF.

This clonotype appeared many times. This chain uses TRBV20-1 with TRBJ2-4, with 8 bases identical to TRBD2. V gave up 0 bases and J gave up 1 base; unmatched junction bases: 17. The germline V gene encodes CDR1 DFQATT and CDR2 SNEGSKA (reference sequence). The length of the CDR3 is 20 residues. CDR3 residues: CSARDPTGGSGGTAKNIQYF. CDR3 nucleotides: TGCAGTGCTAGAGATCCGACGGGAGGGTCAGGAGGAACGGCCAAAAACATTCAGTACTTC.

In its sample, this clonotype was seen many times. The chain combines TRBV4-1 with TRBJ2-3; D gene uncertain. Germline-derived CDR1 and CDR2 are MGHRA and YSYEKL. This CDR3 region has 15 residues. The germline V and J ends were trimmed by 0 bases and 2 bases, with 9 bases remaining between them. The CDR3 sequence is CASSQDRVPTDTQYF. CDR3 nucleotides: TGCGCCAGCAGCCAAGATCGGGTCCCCACAGATACGCAGTATTTT.

This clonotype has ten or more counts. This chain connects TRBV20-1 to TRBJ2-2, with 7 bases lining up with TRBD1. CDR3 length: 14 residues. Germline CDR1 is DFQATT and CDR2 is SNEGSKA (reference sequence). The trim removed 7 bases at V and 6 bases at J, leaving 11 bases unmatched. The CDR3 spells CSVPTGNSPGELFF. Written as DNA, the CDR3 is TGCAGTGTCCCGACAGGGAATTCCCCCGGGGAGCTGTTTTTT.

At least ten counts were recorded for this clonotype. The chain is built from TRBV4-2 and TRBJ2-2; either TRBD1 or TRBD2 may supply D (5 bases each). The CDR3 loop spans 15 amino acids. Per germline, CDR1 LGHNA and CDR2 YNFKEQ. Trimming stripped 1 base from V and 8 bases from J, with 14 bases between. CDR3 in DNA: TGTGCCAGCAGCCAAGGGGACCTGGCGACTGGGGAGCTGTTTTTT. Amino acids: CASSQGDLATGELFF.

This clonotype has only a few counts. The J gene is TRBJ2-2, the V gene TRBV7-3; 8 bases line up with TRBD2. Germline CDR1 SGHTA, CDR2 FQGTGA. The CDR3 totals 16 residues. V was pared by 6 bases and J by 3 bases, with 9 bases of the junction left unmatched. In DNA form, the CDR3 reads TGTGCCAGCAGTCCAACTAGCGGCCCGTACACCGGGGAGCTGTTTTTT. Residues: CASSPTSGPYTGELFF.